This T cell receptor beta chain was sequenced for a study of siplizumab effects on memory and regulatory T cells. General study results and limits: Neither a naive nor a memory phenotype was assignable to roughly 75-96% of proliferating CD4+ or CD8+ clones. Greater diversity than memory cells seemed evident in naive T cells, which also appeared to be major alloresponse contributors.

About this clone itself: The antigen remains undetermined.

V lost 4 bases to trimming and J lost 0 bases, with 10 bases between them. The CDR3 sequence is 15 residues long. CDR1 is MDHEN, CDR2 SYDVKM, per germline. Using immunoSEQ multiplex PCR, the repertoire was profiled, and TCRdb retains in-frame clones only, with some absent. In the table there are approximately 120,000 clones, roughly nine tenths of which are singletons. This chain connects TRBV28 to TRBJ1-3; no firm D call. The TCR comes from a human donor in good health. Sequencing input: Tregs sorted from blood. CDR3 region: CASSSTESSGNTIYF. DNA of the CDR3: TGTGCCAGCAGTTCGACGGAGAGCTCTGGAAACACCATATATTTT. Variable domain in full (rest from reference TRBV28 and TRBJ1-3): DVKVTQSSRYLVKRTGEKVFLECVQDMDHENMFWYRQDPGLGLRLIYFSYDVKMKEKGDIPEGYSVSREKKERFSLILESASTNQTSMYLCASSSTESSGNTIYFGEGSWLTVV.